Following are 14 T cell receptor beta chains from one sample sequenced in a study of identical twins. A single record per CDR3 protein comes from TCRdb applying MiXCR to the 5' RACE reads. The sample carries nearly 900,000 distinct CDR3 sequences, 9% to 15% recorded once. A further study also used this sample, focusing on yellow fever vaccine responses in identical twins.

The sequencing input was PBMCs. The receptor set was obtained from a woman between 18 and 29 years old in good health.

The J gene is TRBJ2-1, the V gene TRBV27; D perhaps matches TRBD1 (5 bases). V was cut by 6 bases and J by 4 bases, with 10 bases left in between. CDR1 and CDR2 (germline): MNHEY, SMNVEV (reference sequence). The CDR3 sequence is 13 residues long. CDR3 region: CASRVRQYNEQFF. For the CDR3, the DNA is TGTGCCAGCAGAGTCCGACAGTACAATGAGCAGTTCTTC.

V gene TRBV10-3 combines with J gene TRBJ2-5, with TRBD1 matching over 7 bases. This CDR3 has 15 amino acids. In germline, CDR1 is ENHRY, CDR2 SYGVKD. J gave up 0 bases and V 3 bases, and 4 bases lay outside the gene matches. CDR3 region: CAISEEGAYQETQYF. The CDR3 DNA reads TGTGCCATCAGTGAAGAGGGGGCGTACCAAGAGACCCAGTACTTC.

This clonotype was seen a handful of times. The chain employs TRBV20-1 and TRBJ2-7, with 12 bases lining up with TRBD2. The CDR3 runs to 14 residues. CDR1 and CDR2 (germline): DFQATT, SNEGSKA (reference sequence). With V trimmed by 3 bases and J by 6 bases, 6 bases remained unmatched. The CDR3 reads CSARESSGRAEQYF. For the CDR3, the DNA is TGCAGTGCTAGGGAGTCTAGCGGGAGGGCCGAGCAGTACTTC.

A few counts support this clonotype. This chain joins TRBV5-1 and TRBJ2-1; 9 bases align to TRBD1. The junction had 5 bases not matched to a gene; V was cut back by 0 bases and J by 4 bases. The CDR3 loop spans 16 amino acids. Germline V gene sequence: CDR1 SGHRS, CDR2 YFSETQ. CDR3 DNA: TGCGCCAGCAGCTTGGGAGGGACAGGGATATACAATGAGCAGTTCTTC. Amino acid sequence: CASSLGGTGIYNEQFF.

The sample holds a few counts of this clonotype. The chain carries TRBV29-1 and TRBJ1-1; no clear D gene. This CDR3 is built from 13 residues. The germline V gene has CDR1 SQVTM and CDR2 ANQGSEA. V gave up 4 bases and J gave up 1 base, with 10 bases separating them. The CDR3 region is CSVAGNTNTEAFF. CDR3 DNA: TGCAGCGTTGCGGGGAACACGAACACTGAAGCTTTCTTT.

This clonotype was detected a few times. V usage is TRBV3-1 and J usage is TRBJ1-1; 7 positions agree with TRBD1. Germline loops: CDR1 LGHDT, CDR2 YNNKEL (reference sequence). The CDR3 runs to 15 residues. J lost 2 bases, V lost 5 bases, and 8 bases had no gene match. CDR3 sequence reads: CASSEWGQRNTEAFF. In DNA form, the CDR3 reads TGTGCCAGCAGCGAATGGGGACAGAGAAACACTGAAGCTTTCTTT. The full variable domain, rest sourced from reference TRBV3-1 and TRBJ1-1, is DTAVSQTPKYLVTQMGNDKSIKCEQNLGHDTMYWYKQDSKKFLKIMFSYNNKELIINETVPNRFSPKSPDKAHLNLHINSLELGDSAVYFCASSEWGQRNTEAFFGQGTRLTVV.

Only a few counts were recorded for this clonotype. This chain links TRBV7-9 with TRBJ2-3; 8 bases fit TRBD2. This CDR3 comprises 15 residues. Trimming took 5 bases from V and 3 from J; bases not matched to a gene: 7. Germline assignment: CDR1 SEHNR and CDR2 FQNEAQ (reference sequence). The DNA of the CDR3 is TGTGCCAGCAGCGCGTTAGCGGGAAGGACAGATACGCAGTATTTT. Translating gives CASSALAGRTDTQYF.

This clonotype has at least ten counts. This chain joins TRBV3-1 and TRBJ1-2, with unresolved D. The CDR3 extends over 11 amino acids. V was pared by 3 bases and J by 6 bases, with 5 bases between. Germline loops: CDR1 LGHDT, CDR2 YNNKEL (reference sequence). CDR3 nucleotide sequence: TGTGCCAGCAGCCAGGGGAATGGCTACACCTTC. Protein sequence: CASSQGNGYTF.

This clonotype has a handful of counts. The chain recombines TRBV10-3 with TRBJ1-2; D is unresolved. The germline V gene encodes CDR1 ENHRY and CDR2 SYGVKD. V lost 2 bases and J lost 7, with 8 bases in between. This CDR3 has 12 residues. The CDR3 DNA follows: TGTGCCATCAGTGAGACCCTGACTGGCTACACCTTC. This gives the protein CAISETLTGYTF.

The rearrangement joins TRBV18 to TRBJ2-3, with D possibly matching TRBD2 (5 bases). Germline V lookup: CDR1 KGHSH, CDR2 LQKENI. CDR3 length equals 16 residues. V lost 0 bases and J 6 bases, leaving 16 bases between the germline ends. CDR3 loop: CASSPPKFRGMDTQYF. The CDR3 DNA follows: TGTGCCAGCTCACCACCGAAGTTCCGGGGTATGGATACGCAGTATTTT.

This clonotype was found a few times. V and J are TRBV12-3 or TRBV12-4 and TRBJ2-7; D unresolved. This CDR3 is 14 amino acids long. V gave up 8 bases and J gave up 3 bases, with 17 bases separating them. Here the CDR3 reads CASARGLVVYEQYF. CDR3 DNA: TGTGCCAGCGCCCGTGGGCTGGTCGTCTACGAGCAGTACTTC.

The V call is TRBV19, the J call TRBJ2-2; 9 bases map to TRBD2. The CDR3 totals 16 residues. J was trimmed by 4 bases and V by 7 bases; bases with no gene match: 10. The germline CDR1 and CDR2 sequences are LNHDA and SQIVND (reference sequence). The CDR3 loop is CASTSGLAPRTGELFF. DNA for the CDR3: TGTGCCAGTACTTCAGGACTAGCGCCACGCACCGGGGAGCTGTTTTTT. The full variable domain, rest sourced from reference TRBV19 and TRBJ2-2, is DGGITQSPKYLFRKEGQNVTLSCEQNLNHDAMYWYRQDPGQGLRLIYYSQIVNDFQKGDIAEGYSVSREKKESFPLTVTSAQKNPTAFYLCASTSGLAPRTGELFFGEGSRLTVL.

This clonotype was observed a handful of times. The V call is TRBV5-1, the J call TRBJ2-3; no firm D call. V gave up 0 bases and J gave up 1 base, with 9 bases separating them. Looked up from germline, CDR1 is SGHRS and CDR2 is YFSETQ. The CDR3 contains 15 residues. CDR3 loop: CASSLEGPRTDTQYF. The CDR3 coding sequence is TGCGCCAGCAGCTTGGAAGGTCCTCGCACAGATACGCAGTATTTT.

The chain couples TRBV15 to TRBJ2-1; D is tentatively TRBD1 or TRBD2 (5 bases each). The CDR3 consists of 13 residues. In germline, CDR1 is LNHNV, CDR2 YYDKDF (reference sequence). V was clipped by 1 base and J by 10 bases, with 11 bases between them. CDR3 in DNA: TGTGCCACCAGCAGAGCCGGGGCCGGGGAGCAGTTCTTC. As protein: CATSRAGAGEQFF.